The 14 T cell receptor beta chains presented below share a single source sample, sequenced in a study of shared clonotypes between healthy human individuals. Sequenced by immunoSEQ multiplex PCR; TCRdb stores in-frame clones only, minus some. Among roughly 2,000,000 clones listed, about 95% were seen once. The naive CD8 subset, CD45RO-negative cells positively selected for CCR7, excluded terminally differentiated effector memory CD45RA+ cells. The sequenced material came from naive CD8+ T cells sorted from blood. The receptors come from a man aged 18 to 29 in good health.

The chain joins TRBV27 to TRBJ2-7; TRBD2 matches 7 bases. V shed 5 bases and J 0 bases; nucleotides not matched to a gene: 13. The CDR3 totals 17 residues. The germline CDR1 and CDR2 sequences are MNHEY and SMNVEV (reference sequence). Here the CDR3 DNA reads TGTGCCAGCAGTGCCTACAGCGGGACTACCAGCTCCTACGAGCAGTACTTC. This encodes CASSAYSGTTSSYEQYF.

The rearrangement uses TRBV4-1 and TRBJ2-7; maybe TRBD1 (5 bases). Deletions cut 0 bases from V and 2 bases from J, with 11 bases between. Germline values: CDR1 MGHRA, CDR2 YSYEKL. This CDR3 has 15 amino acids. CDR3 DNA sequence: TGCGCCAGCAGCCAAGAAGGGGTAGGTACCTACGAGCAGTACTTC. Encoded protein: CASSQEGVGTYEQYF.

V and J are TRBV2 and TRBJ2-5; D not resolved. The length of the CDR3 is 10 residues. Trimming took 11 bases from V and 3 from J, leaving 7 bases between them. Germline CDR1 and CDR2: SNHLY and FYNNEI. CDR3 nucleotide sequence: TGTGCCGGACCAGAAGAGACCCAGTACTTC. Amino acid sequence: CAGPEETQYF.

CDR3 loop: CASSQRGGHEQFF. The CDR3 nucleotides are TGCGCCAGCAGCCAAAGGGGGGGCCATGAGCAGTTCTTC. The V and J genes are TRBV4-1 and TRBJ2-1, with a tentative D call TRBD2 (7 bases). Trimming removed 2 bases from V and 8 bases from J, with 10 bases in between. This CDR3 has 13 residues. The germline CDR1 and CDR2 sequences are MGHRA and YSYEKL.

V usage is TRBV5-1 and J usage is TRBJ1-6; 7 nucleotides match TRBD1. The CDR3 has 17 amino acids. Unmatched junction bases numbered 12, after V lost 3 bases and J lost 6 bases. Germline values: CDR1 SGHRS, CDR2 YFSETQ. Here the CDR3 DNA reads TGCGCCAGCAGCTGGACAGGTTTAAATCTGGGTAATTCACCCCTCCACTTT. This codes for CASSWTGLNLGNSPLHF.

This chain connects TRBV7-2 to TRBJ1-6; 9 nucleotides align to TRBD1. V shed 5 bases, J shed 1 base, and the junction held 3 bases outside the gene matches. CDR3 length equals 16 residues. Germline CDR1 and CDR2: SGHTA and FQGNSA. The CDR3 DNA reads as TGTGCCAGCAGCCCCGGGACAGGGTCCTATAATTCACCCCTCCACTTT. Translated: CASSPGTGSYNSPLHF. Full variable domain (missing parts from reference TRBV7-2 and TRBJ1-6): GAGVSQSPSNKVTEKGKDVELRCDPISGHTALYWYRQSLGQGLEFLIYFQGNSAPDKSGLPSDRFSAERTGGSVSTLTIQRTQQEDSAVYLCASSPGTGSYNSPLHFGNGTRLTVT.

This chain joins TRBV19 and TRBJ2-7; 7 bases match TRBD2. CDR3 length equals 15 residues. Germline CDR1 reads LNHDA; CDR2 reads SQIVND (reference sequence). V shed 7 bases and J 4 bases; nucleotides not matched to a gene: 13. The CDR3 DNA reads TGTGCCAGTACGACGGGGGAGGGTCTAGGGTACGAGCAGTACTTC. Residues: CASTTGEGLGYEQYF.

The chain carries TRBV9 and TRBJ2-5, with no clear D. Germline values: CDR1 SGDLS, CDR2 YYNGEE. The CDR3 has 15 residues. V lost 3 bases and J 2 bases, leaving 14 bases between the germline ends. The CDR3 sequence: CASSASSAVQETQYF. CDR3 DNA: TGTGCCAGCAGCGCCTCATCCGCTGTTCAAGAGACCCAGTACTTC. Full variable domain (remainder filled in from reference TRBV9 and TRBJ2-5): DSGVTQTPKHLITATGQRVTLRCSPRSGDLSVYWYQQSLDQGLQFLIQYYNGEERAKGNILERFSAQQFPDLHSELNLSSLELGDSALYFCASSASSAVQETQYFGPGTRLLVL.

The chain recombines TRBV28 with TRBJ1-4; D is unresolved. Deletions cut 2 bases from V and 8 bases from J, with 9 bases between. The germline gives CDR1 MDHEN, CDR2 SYDVKM. This CDR3 is built from 13 residues. The CDR3 is CASSLLGKEKLFF. The CDR3 bases are TGTGCCAGCAGTTTACTGGGAAAAGAAAAACTGTTTTTT.

The CDR3: CASSESGHEQFF. Here the CDR3 DNA reads TGCGCCAGCAGTGAGTCGGGCCATGAGCAGTTCTTC. The gene calls are TRBV10-2 and TRBJ2-1; D not resolved. The CDR3 has 12 residues. Trimming shortened V by 0 bases and J by 8 bases, and 5 bases separated the two germline ends. Per germline, CDR1 WSHSY and CDR2 SAAADI.

J is TRBJ1-2 and V is TRBV27, with a weak D call TRBD1 (6 bases). The germline V gene encodes CDR1 MNHEY and CDR2 SMNVEV (reference sequence). This CDR3 has 13 residues. V gave up 6 bases and J gave up 8 bases, with 16 bases separating them. The CDR3 protein is CASSPGQLSGYTF. The CDR3 DNA sequence: TGTGCCAGCAGCCCAGGACAGTTGAGCGGCTACACCTTC.

The chain joins TRBV10-3 to TRBJ2-1; 9 positions match TRBD2. The CDR3 sequence is 16 residues long. Germline V lookup: CDR1 ENHRY, CDR2 SYGVKD. V trimming: 2 bases; J trimming: 7 bases; junction bases outside the gene matches: 9. CDR3 residues: CAISEETSGIVNEQFF. The CDR3 DNA is TGTGCCATCAGTGAGGAGACTAGCGGAATCGTAAATGAGCAGTTCTTC.

The genes are TRBV5-6 and TRBJ2-1; 11 nucleotides match TRBD2. The CDR3 loop spans 13 amino acids. J lost 10 bases, V lost 0 bases, and 0 bases had no gene match. Germline V gene data show CDR1 as SGHDT and CDR2 as YYEEEE. The CDR3 is CASSLGTSGEQFF. CDR3 bases: TGTGCCAGCAGCTTGGGGACTAGCGGGGAGCAGTTCTTC.

The chain has TRBV5-6 and TRBJ2-5; D may be TRBD2 (7 bases). The CDR3 has 14 amino acids. The V and J ends lost 4 bases and 3 bases respectively, with 13 bases between them. Germline CDR1 is SGHDT and CDR2 is YYEEEE. CDR3 sequence reads: CASSLGGGEETQYF. CDR3 nucleotide sequence: TGTGCCAGCAGCCTAGGCGGGGGCGAAGAGACCCAGTACTTC.